This T cell receptor (beta chain) is drawn from a study of prognosis after radiotherapy for stage I lung cancer. As for the study in general: Stereotactic body radiotherapy was given without concurrent therapy, and no patient received both at once.

The germline CDR1 and CDR2 sequences are KGHDR and SFDVKD. The CDR3 covers 13 residues. V was trimmed by 1 base and J by 3 bases, leaving 6 bases between them. Study findings and constraints: Lower post-radiation Shannon entropy was seen in patients who went on to develop distant metastases. There were reportedly differences in TRBV and TRBJ gene usage between patients with and without metastases. It was not determined whether the expanded TCR clones were tumor-specific.

This clonotype has ten or more counts. The target antigen is unknown. Amplicons of TCR beta CDR3 were generated from genomic DNA by two-round multiplex PCR. Every TRBV and TRBJ gene had its own specific primer in first-round PCR. TCRdb processed the multiplex PCR reads anew with MiXCR; each CDR3 protein has one entry. The table records some 34,000 distinct CDR3 sequences, around 35% of them present only once. The material was PBMCs, obtained before or after stereotactic body radiation therapy (not recorded which). This receptor was taken from a donor at least 50 years old with non-small cell lung cancer. The V gene is TRBV24-1, the J gene TRBJ2-7, with no clear D. DNA of the CDR3: TGTGCCACCAGTGATTTCAAGGGCTACGAGCAGTACTTC. Amino acids: CATSDFKGYEQYF.